The subject of this entry is one T cell receptor beta chain. This clonotype has more than one count but fewer than ten. It has no known antigen specificity. No much larger clonotype is one base removed from it; base qualities were not supplied. Reading from cysteine to phenylalanine, the CDR3 counts 14 amino acids. Here the CDR3 DNA is all that survives: 42 bases in frame from base 1. The germline ends are 12 bases apart after V is trimmed by 6 bases and J by 0 bases. The germline V gene yields SNHLY for CDR1 and FYNNEI for CDR2. This entry comes from a study of CD8 T cells in Susac syndrome (dated by TCRdb to 2018 to 2020). Regarding the research as a whole: The study used repertoire sequencing to test whether antigen drove CD8+ T cell activation and differentiation in Susac syndrome. The study compared CD8+ T cell repertoire clonality among about a dozen healthy donors, around 14 Susac syndrome patients and about 16 multiple sclerosis patients. What the authors observed across the whole study: The TCR sequencing and HLA analysis was acknowledged to have included a relatively small number of individuals.

RNA was extracted with the RNeasy kit and roughly 0.5 to 1 ug was reverse transcribed using random hexamers. TCR beta CDR3 regions were amplified with the immunoSEQ multiplex PCR assay covering 54 Vbeta and 13 Jbeta segments. PCR amplification bias was corrected by using a synthetic template baseline for primer optimization and computational correction. For the original study's pipeline: Reads were assigned to V, D and J genes according to IMGT and analyzed in immunoSEQ Analyzer, with only productive sequences retained. Clonality was calculated as one minus the Shannon entropy normalized by log2 of the number of productive unique sequences. For each patient and control, public and private clones were evaluated among the 100 most prevalent clones. Clones were defined as Susac-specific if absent from the healthy and MS cohorts, from some 1,000 published viral clones and from other ImmuneACCESS disease sequences. TCRdb passed the public sequencing reads through fastp at Q25 and MiXCR, retaining productive beta sequences. Duplicate CDR3 protein sequences are folded into a single record with the most common DNA and genes. TCRdb, rather than the study authors, made the V and J calls. This sample holds about 73,000 distinct CDR3 sequences; about 95% were observed only once. The ten largest clones capture 0.35% to 0.4% of the sample.

High-throughput TCR beta sequencing profiled peripheral blood CD8+ and CD4+ T cells from healthy donors, Susac syndrome patients and multiple sclerosis patients. Multiple sclerosis controls were treatment-naive patients with stable or active relapsing-remitting disease fulfilling revised McDonald criteria. Bulk CD8+ and CD4+ T cells were purified by magnetic negative isolation, whereas CD8+ TEMRA cells were enriched by FACS. Blood was collected in EDTA tubes and processed within 24 hours, with PBMCs isolated through density gradient centrifugation. PBMCs destined for TCR sequencing were cryopreserved in liquid nitrogen and later thawed in a 37 °C water bath. A purity of at least 90% was achieved for sorted or isolated CD4+, CD8+ and CD8+ TEMRA cells.

Sequenced material: CD8+ T cells from PBMCs. The TCR comes from a human donor with multiple sclerosis. The chain employs TRBV2 and TRBJ2-7; the D gene remains uncertain. This receptor has the CDR3 CASRTSPSSYEQYF. The sequenced DNA is TGTGCCAGCAGAACCTCCCCCAGCTCCTACGAGCAGTACTTC. Where the CDR3 stops, the reference TRBV2 and TRBJ2-7 genes take over; the full variable domain is EPEVTQTPSHQVTQMGQEVILRCVPISNHLYFYWYRQILGQKVEFLVSFYNNEISEKSEIFDDQFSVERPDGSNFTLKIRSTKLEDSAMYFCASRTSPSSYEQYFGPGTRLTVT.